These 16 T cell receptor beta chains were all obtained from the same sample, sequenced in a study of T-cell memory formation after mild COVID-19. MiXCR, run by TCRdb on the 5' RACE reads, gives a single entry per CDR3 protein. The data hold approximately 28,000 distinct CDR3 sequences, with 12% observed a single time. The sample was PBMCs or a T cell subset sorted from them (not recorded which). Receptor source: an adult woman who had mild COVID-19 (a few samples of this study predate the infection). Cell type and time point are not known.

This clonotype was found many times. The V and J genes are TRBV4-1 and TRBJ2-5, with D possibly TRBD2 on 7 matching bases. Germline lookup yields CDR1 MGHRA and CDR2 YSYEKL. Trimming took 0 bases from V and 5 from J, leaving 19 bases between them. This CDR3 spans 17 amino acids. Here the CDR3 reads CASSQDEGTHGRETQYF. The CDR3 nucleotides are TGCGCCAGCAGCCAAGATGAGGGGACACACGGGAGGGAGACCCAGTACTTC.

This clonotype was seen many times. The rearrangement links TRBV5-1 to TRBJ2-1; D is possibly TRBD1 (6 bases). The CDR3 has 12 amino acids. Trimming pared 2 bases from V and 12 bases from J, leaving 12 bases between. CDR1 and CDR2 (germline): SGHRS, YFSETQ. For the CDR3, the DNA is TGCGCCAGCAGCTTCGCGCAGGGGTCGCAGTTCTTC. Translation gives CASSFAQGSQFF.

The chain joins TRBV29-1 to TRBJ2-3; TRBD2 aligns across 9 bases. This CDR3 region has 13 residues. V was pared by 7 bases and J by 2 bases, with 4 bases of the junction left unmatched. Germline V gene lookup returns CDR1 SQVTM and CDR2 ANQGSEA. CDR3 sequence (DNA): TGCAGCGCGACTAGCGGCTACACAGATACGCAGTATTTT. It yields the protein CSATSGYTDTQYF.

There are many counts of this clonotype. The chain recombines TRBV7-2 with TRBJ2-5; 10 nucleotides match TRBD2. V shed 5 bases, J shed 5 bases, and the junction held 5 bases outside the gene matches. This CDR3 contains 14 residues. Looked up from germline, CDR1 is SGHTA and CDR2 is FQGNSA. The DNA for the CDR3 is TGTGCCAGCAGCACCCTAGCGGGAGTTGAGACCCAGTACTTC. It codes for CASSTLAGVETQYF.

This clonotype occurred many times. The CDR3 nucleotides are TGTGCCAGCAGCCCCATGACGGTTCGGCCCCAGCATTTT. Residues: CASSPMTVRPQHF. J is TRBJ1-5 and V is TRBV2; D unresolved. The CDR3 sequence is 13 residues long. With 6 bases removed from V and 9 bases from J, the gap between germline ends came to 15 bases. Germline CDR1 reads SNHLY; CDR2 reads FYNNEI.

This clonotype was seen many times. The J gene is TRBJ1-5, the V gene TRBV18; D is unclear. CDR3 length equals 13 residues. Trimming stripped 6 bases from V and 7 bases from J, with 13 bases between. The germline CDR1 and CDR2 sequences are KGHSH and LQKENI. The DNA for the CDR3 is TGTGCCAGCTCCCGTGGGGAGGGACAGCCCCAGCATTTT. Translating gives CASSRGEGQPQHF.

This clonotype showed up many times. CDR3 in DNA: TGTGCCAGCCCAGCGGGACAGGGGGAAGTTAACACCGGGGAGCTGTTTTTT. This sequence encodes CASPAGQGEVNTGELFF. The chain couples TRBV7-9 to TRBJ2-2; 11 nucleotides agree with TRBD1. From germline, CDR1 is SEHNR and CDR2 FQNEAQ (reference sequence). V dropped 8 bases and J dropped 2; count of bases not matched to a gene: 10. This CDR3 spans 17 amino acids.

This clonotype occurred many times. V usage is TRBV25-1 and J usage is TRBJ2-7; 10 nucleotides line up with TRBD1. Germline lookup yields CDR1 MGHDK and CDR2 SYGVNS. The V gene end was trimmed by 5 bases and the J gene end by 4 bases; junction bases not matched to a gene: 8. This CDR3 comprises 15 residues. The CDR3 sequence: CASSNGTGATYEQYF. CDR3 in DNA: TGTGCCAGCAGTAATGGGACAGGGGCGACATACGAGCAGTACTTC.

This clonotype was observed a handful of times. The chain is built from TRBV30 and TRBJ1-5, with a tentative D call TRBD1 (5 bases). V lost 7 bases, J lost 4 bases, and 17 bases lay in between. From germline, CDR1 is GTSNPN and CDR2 SVGIG (reference sequence). The CDR3 contains 14 residues. This CDR3 reads CASPGGMGNQPQHF. The DNA of the CDR3 is TGTGCCTCGCCGGGGGGGATGGGAAATCAGCCCCAGCATTTT.

This clonotype was observed many times. CDR3 in DNA: TGTGCCAGCAGGGCCCGGACAGATACGCAGTATTTT. It specifies CASRARTDTQYF. This chain uses TRBV7-8 with TRBJ2-3, with D hard to call. Germline assignment: CDR1 SGHVS and CDR2 FQNEAQ. V gave up 6 bases and J gave up 3 bases, with 7 bases separating them. The CDR3 contains 12 residues.

This clonotype appeared many times. The gene calls are TRBV29-1 and TRBJ1-2; D not certain. The germline V gene encodes CDR1 SQVTM and CDR2 ANQGSEA. Trimming cost V 3 bases and J 3 bases, with 5 bases left between them. The CDR3 consists of 11 residues. CDR3 bases: TGCAGCGTTGAGCGGGACTATGGCTACACCTTC. Encoded protein: CSVERDYGYTF.

This clonotype was seen many times. This sequence joins TRBV5-1 and TRBJ1-1; possible D gene TRBD1, 5 bases. Trimming removed 3 bases at V and 7 bases at J, with 13 bases between. The CDR3 sequence is 13 residues long. In germline, CDR1 is SGHRS, CDR2 YFSETQ. This CDR3 is CASSSPGTLEAFF. The DNA of the CDR3 is TGCGCCAGCAGCTCCCCAGGGACCCTTGAAGCTTTCTTT. Complete variable domain (other parts from reference TRBV5-1 and TRBJ1-1): KAGVTQTPRYLIKTRGQQVTLSCSPISGHRSVSWYQQTPGQGLQFLFEYFSETQRNKGNFPGRFSGRQFSNSRSEMNVSTLELGDSALYLCASSSPGTLEAFFGQGTRLTVV.

In its sample, this clonotype was seen a few times. With a much larger clone just one base away, this may be a read error. This chain links TRBV11-3 with TRBJ2-1, with D perhaps TRBD2 (6 bases). Trimming left V 6 bases short and J 9 bases short, with 15 bases between. CDR1 and CDR2 (germline): SGHNT, YENEEA. The CDR3 consists of 13 residues. The CDR3 spells CASRSGLTTEQFF. The CDR3 DNA reads as TGTGCCAGCAGATCCGGACTAACCACTGAGCAGTTCTTC.

In DNA form, the CDR3 reads TGTGCCAGCAGCTTGGGACAGACAGGCTCCTACGAGCAGTACTTC. Its protein product is CASSLGQTGSYEQYF. The rearrangement uses TRBV7-9 and TRBJ2-7; 7 bases match TRBD1. The length of the CDR3 is 15 residues. Germline CDR1 is SEHNR and CDR2 is FQNEAQ (reference sequence). J lost 0 bases, V lost 3 bases, and 5 bases had no gene match.

This clonotype showed up many times. This chain links TRBV29-1 with TRBJ2-3; D is possibly TRBD2 (7 bases). CDR1 is SQVTM and CDR2 is ANQGSEA in the germline V gene. V was cut by 3 bases and J by 6 bases, with 25 bases left in between. This CDR3 is 17 amino acids long. In DNA, the CDR3 is TGCAGCGTTGAGAAGGGGGGTAGCGGGTCCAGAATGGATACGCAGTATTTT. Protein: CSVEKGGSGSRMDTQYF.

This clonotype was counted many times. This rearrangement joins TRBV20-1 to TRBJ1-6, with D possibly matching TRBD1 (5 bases). The ends were cut back, 6 bases at V and 5 bases at J, with 14 bases in the middle. CDR1 is DFQATT and CDR2 is SNEGSKA in the germline V gene (reference sequence). CDR3 length: 14 amino acids. The CDR3 bases are TGCAGTGCCCGGAAGGGGACCGATAATTCACCCCTCCACTTT. Translation: CSARKGTDNSPLHF.